This T cell receptor (beta chain) was captured in a study of OX40 agonist ivuxolimab in advanced cancers. Notes on the research overall: Ivuxolimab was a fully human IgG2 agonistic monoclonal antibody targeting the costimulatory receptor OX40 (CD134). Among the approximately 50 dose-escalation patients, about 20 had hepatocellular carcinoma, around 15 melanoma, 9 renal cell carcinoma and 9 head and neck cancer. In the dose-escalation cohort, 82.7% of patients were male, and the mean age was approximately 60 years, with a range of about 23 to 85. Prior anti-PD-1, anti-PD-L1 or anti-CTLA-4 therapy was permitted, and approximately 40% of dose-escalation patients had received checkpoint inhibitors. The monotherapy dose-escalation portion (N = 52 patients) of the phase I ivuxolimab trial is reported in the paper. Intravenous ivuxolimab was administered to patients every 2 weeks at six dose levels: 0.01, 0.1, 0.3, 1.5, 3 and 10 mg/kg. Peripheral TCRbeta sequencing aimed to test whether ivuxolimab altered TCR sequence diversity and caused clonal T-cell expansion. Partial responses occurred in three dose-escalation patients: two with cutaneous melanoma and one with hepatocellular carcinoma.

The germline ends are 11 bases apart after V is trimmed by 2 bases and J by 6 bases. CDR1 MNHNS and CDR2 SASEGT are derived from the germline V gene. Spanning cysteine to phenylalanine, the CDR3 consists of 13 amino acids. Of the read, only the CDR3 DNA is kept; its 39 bases are in frame from base 1. A note on this clone: Its recognized antigen is unknown. The input lacks base qualities; no much larger clone sits a single base away.

Patients with autoimmune disease history or receiving systemic immunosuppression were excluded from the trial. In every dose cohort, peripheral blood was drawn for TCR sequencing at baseline, cycle 4 day 1, and cycle 7 day 1. Samples were obtained from an open-label, multicenter, first-in-human phase I dose-escalation trial of ivuxolimab. The trial enrolled adults with locally advanced or metastatic head and neck squamous cell, hepatocellular, melanoma or renal cell carcinoma. CD4+ and CD8+ T cells were sorted separately from peripheral blood before TCR sequencing. To sequence the TCRbeta CDR3 region, genomic DNA was isolated from the sorted cells. The immunoSEQ Assay was used for sequencing of TCRbeta CDR3 regions. Drawn from immuneACCESS, this table holds only the in-frame rearrangements with V and J called that TCRdb kept. Clones are partly lost; checked studies trace under half to an unresolved V gene and leave the rest unexplained. Here the sample has tens of thousands of clones; 86% occur a single time. About a fifth of the sample is held by the ten biggest clonotypes.

Beyond this particular receptor, the publication reports: In the 0.1-3.0 mg/kg groups, partial responders had among the lowest normalized peripheral clonal expansion, particularly in CD8+ T cells. The antigen specificity of the peripheral T cells that underwent clonal expansion was not determined. On average, CD8+ T cells showed more expanded clones than CD4+ T cells after ivuxolimab. At doses of 0.1 to 3.0 mg/kg, clonal expansion of both CD4+ and CD8+ T cells in blood was seen between baseline and week 6. Low levels of normalized T-cell clonal expansion were also shown by some nonresponding patients.

The TCR was taken from an adult with an advanced solid tumor such as melanoma, head and neck, liver or kidney cancer. The V and J genes are TRBV6-1 and TRBJ2-7; a tentative D match to TRBD2 spans 6 bases. The sequencing here drew on CD4+ or CD8+ T cells sorted from blood, taken in a trial of the OX40 agonist ivuxolimab. CDR3 protein: CASSEKDYGEQYF. The DNA sequence reads TGTGCCAGCAGTGAAAAGGACTATGGCGAGCAGTACTTC.